This T cell receptor beta chain was recovered during a study of T cells in Graves' hyperthyroidism and ophthalmopathy. Amplification yielded TCR beta CDR3 regions, with RNA transcripts as the source. When the TCR CDR3 underwent first-round RT-PCR, the HTBI primer set was used. TCRdb re-derived calls from the multiplex PCR reads in MiXCR, one entry per CDR3 protein. The top ten hold around 5.3% of the sample, which has approximately 420,000 distinct CDR3 sequences, roughly 15% seen once. The sample holds many counts of this clonotype. Its antigen is as yet unknown. Those with hyperthyroidism were 18 to 65 years old, newly diagnosed, and ill for under 2 months. There are 15 residues in the CDR3. Germline CDR1 is MDHEN and CDR2 is SYDVKM. The junction had 5 bases not matched to a gene; V was cut back by 3 bases and J by 2 bases. Broader study findings: Patients with ophthalmopathy were separated from those with stable hyperthyroidism by a 13 V-J model. Most thyroid clonotypes expanded above 0.001 appeared in blood too. Before onset, ophthalmopathy was predicted by the model a median roughly 6.8 months earlier.

This TCR was recovered from a woman between 18 and 29 years old with Graves' hyperthyroidism. Input material: blood. The V gene is TRBV28, the J gene TRBJ2-5, with 8 bases that match TRBD2. The CDR3 region is CASSFGTRTQETQYF. CDR3 DNA sequence: TGTGCCAGCAGTTTTGGGACTAGAACACAAGAGACCCAGTACTTC. The entire variable domain, with the rest obtained from reference TRBV28 and TRBJ2-5, is as follows: DVKVTQSSRYLVKRTGEKVFLECVQDMDHENMFWYRQDPGLGLRLIYFSYDVKMKEKGDIPEGYSVSREKKERFSLILESASTNQTSMYLCASSFGTRTQETQYFGPGTRLLVL.